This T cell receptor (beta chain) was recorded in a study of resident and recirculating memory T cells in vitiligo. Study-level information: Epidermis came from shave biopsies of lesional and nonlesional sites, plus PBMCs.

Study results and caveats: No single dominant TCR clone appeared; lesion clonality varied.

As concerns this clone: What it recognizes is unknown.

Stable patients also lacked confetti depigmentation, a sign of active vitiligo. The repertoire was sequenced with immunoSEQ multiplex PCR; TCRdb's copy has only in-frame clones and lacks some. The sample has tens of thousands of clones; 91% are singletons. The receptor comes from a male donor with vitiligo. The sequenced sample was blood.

The CDR3 DNA is TGTGCCAGCAGCCCTGGATGGGCCCGCGACATTCAGTACTTC. Its translation is CASSPGWARDIQYF. The rearrangement uses TRBV9 and TRBJ2-4; D not resolved. CDR1 SGDLS and CDR2 YYNGEE come from the germline V gene. The CDR3 spans 14 residues. Trimming removed 4 bases at V and 8 bases at J, with 16 bases between.